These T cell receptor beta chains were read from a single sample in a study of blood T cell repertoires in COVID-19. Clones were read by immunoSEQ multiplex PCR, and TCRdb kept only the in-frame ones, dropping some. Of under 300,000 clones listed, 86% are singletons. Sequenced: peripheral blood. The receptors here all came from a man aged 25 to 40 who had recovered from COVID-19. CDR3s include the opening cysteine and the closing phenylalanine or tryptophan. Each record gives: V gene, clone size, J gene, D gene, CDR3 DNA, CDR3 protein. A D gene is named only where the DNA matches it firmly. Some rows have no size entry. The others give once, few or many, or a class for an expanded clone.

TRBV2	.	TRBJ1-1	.	TGTGCCAGCGGCGGGCCGAAGAGCACTGAAGCTTTCTTT	CASGGPKSTEAFF
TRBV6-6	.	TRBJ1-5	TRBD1	TGTGCCAGCAGTGATGACAGGGGAAATCAGCCCCAGCATTTT	CASSDDRGNQPQHF
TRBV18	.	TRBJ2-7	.	TGTGCCAGCTCAACCTCGGGTTACGAGCAGTACTTC	CASSTSGYEQYF
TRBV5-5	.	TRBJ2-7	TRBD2	TGTGCCAGCAGCCCGCTGGGCACCTCTCCGGGACTAGTCTACGAGCAGTACTTC	CASSPLGTSPGLVYEQYF
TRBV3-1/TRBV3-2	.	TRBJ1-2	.	TGTGCCAGCCGTCAGGGGACGGTGTCTAACTATGGCTACACCTTC	CASRQGTVSNYGYTF
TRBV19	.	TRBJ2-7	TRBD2	TGTGCCAGTAGTGTTAGCGGGGGGGCCGAGGAGCAGTACTTC	CASSVSGGAEEQYF
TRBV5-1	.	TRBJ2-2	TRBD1	TGCGCCAGCAGCCGCCTTTCAACAGGGGGTGGCGGGGAGCTGTTTTTT	CASSRLSTGGGGELFF
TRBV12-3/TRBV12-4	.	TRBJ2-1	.	TGTGCCAGCAGGGGGGACTGGACTGGAGAGCAGTTCTTC	CASRGDWTGEQFF
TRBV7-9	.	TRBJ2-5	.	TGTGCCAGCAGCTTAATGGGGCATCGAGAGACCCAGTACTTC	CASSLMGHRETQYF
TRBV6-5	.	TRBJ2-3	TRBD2	TGTGCCAGCACCCTGGGGGGGAACACAGATACGCAGTATTTT	CASTLGGNTDTQYF
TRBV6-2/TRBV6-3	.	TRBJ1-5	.	TGTGCCAGCAGTTACCCGTGGACAGTCTATAGCAATCAGCCCCAGCATTTT	CASSYPWTVYSNQPQHF
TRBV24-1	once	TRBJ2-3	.	TGTGCCACCAGTGATTTCTCGCGAGATACGCAGTATTTT	CATSDFSRDTQYF
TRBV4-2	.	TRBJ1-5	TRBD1	TGTGCCAGCAGCCAAAAACAGGGGGATAGCAATCAGCCCCAGCATTTT	CASSQKQGDSNQPQHF
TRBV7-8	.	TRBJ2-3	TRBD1	TGTGCCAGCAGCCTTATCGGCGGGACAGGGGTAGATACGCAGTATTTT	CASSLIGGTGVDTQYF
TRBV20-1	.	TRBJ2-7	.	TGCAGTGCTAGTTTTTTGCGGGGGCCCCCCTACGAGCAGTACTTC	CSASFLRGPPYEQYF
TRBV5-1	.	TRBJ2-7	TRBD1	TGCGCCAGCAGCTTGGAACAGGGGGCGTTATACGAGCAGTACTTC	CASSLEQGALYEQYF
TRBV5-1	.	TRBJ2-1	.	TGCGCCAGCAGCGGAAGCGTGGCCTACAATGAGCAGTTCTTC	CASSGSVAYNEQFF
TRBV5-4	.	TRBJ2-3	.	TGTGCCAGCAGCTGGGACTTGACTAGCACAGATACGCAGTATTTT	CASSWDLTSTDTQYF
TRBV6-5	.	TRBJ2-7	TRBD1	TGTGCCAGCAGCTACGGGGGACAGGGATCCTACGAGCAGTACTTC	CASSYGGQGSYEQYF
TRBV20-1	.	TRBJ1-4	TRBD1	TGCAGTGCTAGTGACGGGGGACAGGAACATGAAAAACTGTTTTTT	CSASDGGQEHEKLFF
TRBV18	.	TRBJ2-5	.	TGTGCCAGCTCACCCGCCCGACAGGGAGGAGAGACCCAGTACTTC	CASSPARQGGETQYF
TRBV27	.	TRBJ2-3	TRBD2	TGTGCCAGCAGTCCCATCTGGACTAGCGGGGGCACAGATACGCAGTATTTT	CASSPIWTSGGTDTQYF
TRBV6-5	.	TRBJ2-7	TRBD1	TGTGCCAGCAGTTATGGGGCAGGGGGTACCTACGAGCAGTACTTC	CASSYGAGGTYEQYF
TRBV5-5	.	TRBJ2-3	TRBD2	TGTGCCAGCAGCCCAGGGACTAGCGGGGGGGCGTTCGATACGCAGTATTTT	CASSPGTSGGAFDTQYF
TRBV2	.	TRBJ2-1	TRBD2	TGTGCCAGCAGTGACTGGGGGGAGGGCAATGAGCAGTTCTTC	CASSDWGEGNEQFF
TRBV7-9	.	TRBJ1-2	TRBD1	TGTGCCAGCAGCACAGGGGCGGCGGGCTACACCTTC	CASSTGAAGYTF
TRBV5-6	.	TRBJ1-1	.	TGTGCCAGCAGCATTACCGGTGGCACTGAAGCTTTCTTT	CASSITGGTEAFF
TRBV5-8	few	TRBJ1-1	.	TGTGCCAGCAGCTTGGCCTTCCGTGACACTGAAGCTTTCTTT	CASSLAFRDTEAFF
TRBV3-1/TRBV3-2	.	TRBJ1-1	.	TGTGCCAGCAGCCAAGTAGGGGCCTATGAAGCTTTCTTT	CASSQVGAYEAFF
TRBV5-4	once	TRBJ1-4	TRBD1	TGTGCCAGCAGCCCGGCGACAGGGATAAGGGAAAAACTGTTTTTT	CASSPATGIREKLFF
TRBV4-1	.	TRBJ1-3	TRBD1	TGCGCCAGCAGCCAATTTAAGGGACAGGCCTTTCTCTCTGGAAACACCATATATTTT	CASSQFKGQAFLSGNTIYF
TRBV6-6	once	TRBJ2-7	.	TGTGCCAGCAGTGTCCATCCCTACGAGCAGTACTTC	CASSVHPYEQYF
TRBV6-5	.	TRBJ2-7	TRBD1	TGTGCCAGCAGACGCGACAGGGGAGGCGAGCAGTACTTC	CASRRDRGGEQYF
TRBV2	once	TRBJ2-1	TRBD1	TGTGCCAGCATTTTATACATCAACAGGGGCGAGCAGTTCTTC	CASILYINRGEQFF
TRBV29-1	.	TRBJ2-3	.	TGCAGCGCAAACCGGAGTCCAGATACGCAGTATTTT	CSANRSPDTQYF
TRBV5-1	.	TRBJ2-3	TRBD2	TGCGCCAGCAGCCTGAGCGGGGGGGCCTCAGATACGCAGTATTTT	CASSLSGGASDTQYF
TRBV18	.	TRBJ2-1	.	TGTGCCAGCTCACATAATGGACAGTACAATGAGCAGTTCTTC	CASSHNGQYNEQFF
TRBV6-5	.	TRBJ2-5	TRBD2	TGTGCCAGCAGGCTGCGACTAGCGTCAGAGACCCAGTACTTC	CASRLRLASETQYF
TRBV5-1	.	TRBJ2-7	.	TGCGCCAGCAGCTTCGGATCTCCTGAGGGCTACGAGCAGTACTTC	CASSFGSPEGYEQYF
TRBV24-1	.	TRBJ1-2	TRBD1	TGTGCCACCAGTGATTTGAACGGACAGGGACCCTTAGACACCTTC	CATSDLNGQGPLDTF
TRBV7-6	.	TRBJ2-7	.	TGTGCCAGCAGCTTAAACCCAGAGCGAGTCTACGAGCAGTACTTC	CASSLNPERVYEQYF
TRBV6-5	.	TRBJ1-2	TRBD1	TGTGCCAGCAGTTTACAGGGGCAATATGGCTACACCTTC	CASSLQGQYGYTF
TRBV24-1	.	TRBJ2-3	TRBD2	TGTGCCACCAGTGATTTGGGGGGGGGCACAGATACGCAGTATTTT	CATSDLGGGTDTQYF
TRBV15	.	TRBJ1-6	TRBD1	TGTGCCACCAGCAGAGATCCAACAGGGGCCCATAATTCACCCCTCCACTTT	CATSRDPTGAHNSPLHF
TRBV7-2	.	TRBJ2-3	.	TGTGCCAGCAGCCTCGAATTCGATCAGGGGACAGATACGCAGTATTTT	CASSLEFDQGTDTQYF
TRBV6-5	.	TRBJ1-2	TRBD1	TGTGCCAGCAGCATCGGGACAGGGGGCTATGGCTACACCTTC	CASSIGTGGYGYTF
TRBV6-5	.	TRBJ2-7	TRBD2	TGTGCCAGCAGTTCCGGACTAGCGGGGGGGGAGCAGTACTTC	CASSSGLAGGEQYF
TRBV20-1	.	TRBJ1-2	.	TGCAGTGCTAGTACAGGGTGGATTGATGGCTACACCTTC	CSASTGWIDGYTF
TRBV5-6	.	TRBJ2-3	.	TGTGCCAGCAGCCAATATAGGGCGGGGCAGTATTTT	CASSQYRAGQYF
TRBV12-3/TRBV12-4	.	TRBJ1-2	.	TGTGCCAGCACTGGCTTCAGATACTATGGCTACACCTTC	CASTGFRYYGYTF
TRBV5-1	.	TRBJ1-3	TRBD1	TGCGCCAGCAGCTTGGTAGGACAGGGGTACGGAAACACCATATATTTT	CASSLVGQGYGNTIYF
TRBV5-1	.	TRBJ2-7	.	TGCGCCAGCAGCTTGGGTGGGCAGGGCTTATACGAGCAGTACTTC	CASSLGGQGLYEQYF